This T cell receptor beta chain was identified in a study of brain T cells in children with intractable seizures. General study results and limits: Absence of clones before surgery may stem from lower sequencing depth. Viral specificity was inferred only from CDR3 similarity; HCMV serostatus was unknown.

Germline values: CDR1 MGHRA, CDR2 YSYEKL. This CDR3 spans 14 amino acids. The germline V and J ends were trimmed by 1 base and 3 bases, with 8 bases remaining between them. The protocol was immunoSEQ multiplex PCR, while the TCRdb copy is restricted to in-frame clones and leaves out a portion. This sample has around 41,000 clones, with about nine tenths found just once. Turning to this clone: Its specificity is unknown.

The sequenced cases were selected for having the highest brain T cell transcript signatures. At least one anti-epileptic drug was given before surgery. Sample: peripheral blood, taken at surgery. The sequence was collected from a girl aged 2-15 years with tuberous sclerosis and intractable seizures. The V call is TRBV4-1, the J call TRBJ2-3; no clear D. The CDR3 region has the DNA TGCGCCAGCAGCCAAGGTCGCCTAACAGATACGCAGTATTTT. Residues: CASSQGRLTDTQYF.